This T cell receptor beta chain was recovered during a study of OX40 agonist ivuxolimab in advanced cancers. Overall study context: Ivuxolimab, an agonist antibody against OX40 (CD134), was given to patients. Patients were dosed intravenously with ivuxolimab at 0.01 to 10 mg/kg every 2 weeks. Partial responses were seen in three patients, one with hepatocellular carcinoma and two with cutaneous melanoma.

The repertoire was sequenced with immunoSEQ multiplex PCR; TCRdb's copy has only in-frame clones and lacks some. Of about 73,000 clones in the sample, around nine tenths were seen once. This clone was observed a handful of times. The J segment lost 2 bases and the V segment lost 1 base, leaving 2 bases of the junction unmatched. Looked up from germline, CDR1 is MNHEY and CDR2 is SMNVEV (reference sequence). This CDR3 is 15 amino acids long. Here the sequenced sample was CD4+ or CD8+ T cells sorted from blood, taken in a trial of the OX40 agonist ivuxolimab. J is TRBJ2-7 and V is TRBV27, with 10 bases that match TRBD2. The TCR sequence derives from an adult with an advanced solid tumor such as melanoma, head and neck, liver or kidney cancer. This chain's CDR3 is CASSLWTSGPYEQYF. For the CDR3, the DNA is TGTGCCAGCAGTTTATGGACTAGCGGTCCCTACGAGCAGTACTTC.